This T cell receptor (beta chain) came from a study of control samples from healthy donors and cancer patients. TCRdb's copy holds only in-frame clones and misses some; the assay was immunoSEQ multiplex PCR. The sample includes about 89,000 clones, approximately 81% seen only once; the top ten take 2% to 2.5%. Per the germline V gene, CDR1 is KGHSH and CDR2 is LQKENI. V was cut by 0 bases and J by 2 bases, with 12 bases left in between. The CDR3 sequence is 16 residues long. The clonotype comes from a woman between 40 and 55 years old in good health. The sample taken for sequencing was blood. The chain employs TRBV18 and TRBJ2-3; TRBD1 might be the D (6 bases). The CDR3 DNA reads TGTGCCAGCTCACCACCGCGGCAGGGGATCACAGATACGCAGTATTTT. Its translation: CASSPPRQGITDTQYF.